These T cell receptor beta chains were read from a single sample in a study of cytomegalovirus exposure and HLA in healthy donors. Sequencing was performed with immunoSEQ multiplex PCR; in TCRdb, only in-frame clones are kept and a portion is missing. This table has about 130,000 clones, 75% to 85% appearing once. Specimen: PBMCs. The receptors originated from a man aged 35-49 years in good health and CMV-seronegative. The CDR3 runs from the conserved cysteine through the conserved F or W. Fields, in order: J gene, V gene, CDR3 protein.

TRBJ1-1 TRBV5-1 CASSLGIWGGTEAFF
TRBJ1-4 TRBV28 CASTGGLERLFF
TRBJ2-5 TRBV25-1 CASSITSGRAGETQYF
TRBJ2-1 TRBV7-8 CASSPMAAGGMEQFF
TRBJ2-7 TRBV6-1 CAGRIGLAGVGEQYF
TRBJ2-3 TRBV5-1 CASSLGLGGDTQYF
TRBJ2-1 TRBV5-1 CASSLYGSGDEQFF
TRBJ1-5 TRBV19 CASTSLQGSNQPQHF
TRBJ2-3 TRBV5-1 CASSLGDRDTDTQYF
TRBJ2-7 TRBV5-1 CASSPGLAVPYEQYF
TRBJ2-3 TRBV5-1 CASSLDGGPTDTQYF
TRBJ2-2 TRBV9 CASSKNRGDTGELFF
TRBJ2-7 TRBV25-1 CASSEGLAGPYEQYF
TRBJ2-1 TRBV2 CASSAYNEQFF
TRBJ2-7 TRBV27 CASSVTSGSYEQYF
TRBJ1-1 TRBV30 CAWSVRVPLTQAFF
TRBJ2-5 TRBV7-2 CASSFSRQETQYF
TRBJ2-3 TRBV28 CASSLAGTGTDTQYF
TRBJ2-2 TRBV11-1 CASSYRDRTGELFF
TRBJ2-5 TRBV2 CASTRQGAGETQYF
TRBJ2-7 TRBV28 CASSEGYEQYF
TRBJ2-7 TRBV5-4 CAFLVAGGYHEQYF
TRBJ1-5 TRBV19 CASMGTTGAFSNQPQHF
TRBJ2-7 TRBV6-6 CASSAGGKDYEQYF
TRBJ2-7 TRBV14 CASSQGSGYVSEQYF
TRBJ2-7 TRBV5-1 CASSSGPRGEQYF
TRBJ1-1 TRBV6-1 CASSTEVNTEAFF
TRBJ1-2 TRBV30 CAWADKGANYGYTF
TRBJ1-5 TRBV4-2 CASSQWPGGADSNQPQHF
TRBJ1-2 TRBV2 CASSSGQTYGYTF
TRBJ1-1 TRBV7-8 CASSLGAAVSEAFF
TRBJ2-5 TRBV5-1 CASRTVLTTQETQYF
TRBJ1-1 TRBV19 CASSIVLWDKSEAFF
TRBJ1-1 TRBV5-1 CASKRAPNTEAFF
TRBJ2-3 TRBV18 CASSPQGAAGTDTQYF
TRBJ2-2 TRBV30 CAWSRRAGELFF
TRBJ2-2 TRBV6-1 CASSEDTTGVGWTGELFF
TRBJ1-2 TRBV5-1 CASSTNASPGYTF
TRBJ2-1 TRBV11-3 CASSLGLAGNEQFF
TRBJ1-1 TRBV28 CASSPHGENTEAFF
TRBJ1-5 TRBV19 CASSISQRRQPQHF